These 25 T cell receptor beta chains were all obtained from the same sample, sequenced in a study of OX40 agonist ivuxolimab in advanced cancers. Preparation of the library involved the immunoSEQ multiplex PCR assay. TCRdb took this table from immuneACCESS and kept in-frame rearrangements with V and J called. Such tables lack part of the clones; where checked against another copy, unresolved V genes explain under half of the gap, and the rest is unexplained. The sample table records 60,000 or so clones; 86% of these occur just once. The ten largest make up more than 9.5% of the sample. The sequenced sample was CD4+ or CD8+ T cells sorted from blood, obtained in a trial of the OX40 agonist ivuxolimab. The receptor set was obtained from an adult with an advanced solid tumor such as melanoma, head and neck, liver or kidney cancer.

The CDR3: CASSFTGLHYGYTF. In DNA, the CDR3 is TGTGCCAGCAGTTTTACAGGTCTCCACTATGGCTACACCTTC. The gene calls are TRBV27 and TRBJ1-2; a weak D match, TRBD1 (5 bases). Germline values: CDR1 MNHEY, CDR2 SMNVEV (reference sequence). Trimming removed 3 bases from V and 3 bases from J, with 11 bases in between. The CDR3 loop spans 14 amino acids.

The genes are TRBV2 and TRBJ2-2; D perhaps matches TRBD1 (7 bases). Germline loops: CDR1 SNHLY, CDR2 FYNNEI. V lost 4 bases, J lost 4 bases, and 10 bases lay in between. The CDR3 is 14 residues long. The CDR3 DNA follows: TGTGCCAGCAGTGGGCGGGACAGCACCGGGGAGCTGTTTTTT. Residues: CASSGRDSTGELFF.

The J gene is TRBJ1-2, the V gene TRBV5-8; TRBD1 matches 7 bases. With V trimmed by 3 bases and J by 4 bases, 9 bases remained unmatched. This CDR3 spans 15 amino acids. Germline lookup yields CDR1 SGHTS and CDR2 YDEGEE. The CDR3 sequence: CASSSQGGTTYGYTF. The CDR3, as DNA: TGTGCCAGCAGCTCCCAGGGGGGTACGACCTATGGCTACACCTTC.

This clone was observed a handful of times. V is TRBV5-5 and J is TRBJ2-4, with a tentative D call TRBD1 (6 bases). Germline V gene data show CDR1 as SGHKS and CDR2 as YYEKEE (reference sequence). V shed 3 bases and J shed 0 bases, with 7 bases lying between them. The CDR3 runs 14 residues. The CDR3 sequence: CASSWTEAKNIQYF. The DNA of the CDR3 is TGTGCCAGCAGCTGGACAGAAGCCAAAAACATTCAGTACTTC. The full variable domain, in which reference TRBV5-5 and TRBJ2-4 provide the parts outside the CDR3, is DAGVTQSPTHLIKTRGQQVTLRCSPISGHKSVSWYQQVLGQGPQFIFQYYEKEERGRGNFPDRFSARQFPNYSSELNVNALLLGDSALYLCASSWTEAKNIQYFGAGTRLSVL.

This chain links TRBV6-5 with TRBJ2-7; D could derive from TRBD1 or TRBD2 (6 bases each). CDR1 is MNHEY, CDR2 SVGAGI, per germline. The CDR3 consists of 15 residues. V lost 6 bases, J lost 2 bases, and 17 bases lay in between. The CDR3 region has the DNA TGTGCCAGCAGCCTAACCAGGGGACTCACCTACGAGCAGTACTTC. Protein sequence: CASSLTRGLTYEQYF.

V and J are TRBV6-6 and TRBJ2-5; D possibly matches TRBD1 or TRBD2 (5 bases each). Per the germline V gene, CDR1 is MNHNY and CDR2 is SVGAGI (reference sequence). V was clipped by 4 bases and J by 1 base, with 10 bases between them. The CDR3 is 14 amino acids. The CDR3 here is CASSSWGFQETQYF. Written as DNA, the CDR3 is TGTGCCAGCAGTTCCTGGGGGTTCCAAGAGACCCAGTACTTC.

The genes are TRBV11-2 and TRBJ1-3, with D hard to call. Looked up from germline, CDR1 is SGHAT and CDR2 is FQNNGV. Deletions cut 2 bases from V and 2 bases from J, with 7 bases between. This CDR3 is 14 amino acids long. The DNA for the CDR3 is TGTGCCAGCAGCTTACCGGGTCCTGGAAACACCATATATTTT. Translated: CASSLPGPGNTIYF.

The chain joins TRBV29-1 to TRBJ1-2, with a tentative D call TRBD1 (5 bases). Per germline, CDR1 SQVTM and CDR2 ANQGSEA. The CDR3 has 15 residues. V lost 1 base and J lost 7, with 19 bases in between. In nucleotides, the CDR3 is TGCAGCGTTGAAGCCGAGGACACCTCATTGGGTGGCTACACCTTC. Residues: CSVEAEDTSLGGYTF.

This clone was found once. The gene calls are TRBV7-9 and TRBJ1-4, with 10 bases lining up with TRBD1. V gave up 5 bases and J gave up 9 bases; unmatched junction bases: 9. CDR1 SEHNR and CDR2 FQNEAQ come from the germline V gene (reference sequence). The CDR3 extends over 15 amino acids. The CDR3 nucleotides read TGTGCCAGCAGCAGGTGGACAGGGGGGTCACAAAAACTGTTTTTT. Protein: CASSRWTGGSQKLFF.

V gene TRBV4-3 combines with J gene TRBJ1-3, with unresolved D. Germline lookup yields CDR1 LGHNA and CDR2 YSLEER. The CDR3 is made up of 15 amino acids. V was shortened by 2 bases and J by 0 bases, with 8 bases between the two germline ends. Here the CDR3 DNA reads TGCGCCAGCAGCCAACAGGAAGTCTCTGGAAACACCATATATTTT. It specifies CASSQQEVSGNTIYF.

A single count supports this clone. The chain is built from TRBV5-1 and TRBJ2-5, with 7 nucleotides matching TRBD2. The J call may be faulty, since TRBJ2-7 better matches the DNA end. The CDR3 totals 14 residues. The germline V gene encodes CDR1 SGHRS and CDR2 YFSETQ. CDR3 amino acids: CASRTEGGYYEQYF. DNA of the CDR3: TGCGCCAGCAGAACCGAGGGAGGGTACTACGAGCAGTACTTC.

The chain joins TRBV28 to TRBJ1-1, with a weak D call TRBD1 (5 bases). Germline V gene sequence: CDR1 MDHEN, CDR2 SYDVKM. This CDR3 has 15 residues. V lost 9 bases and J lost 5, with 22 bases in between. CDR3 region: CASTPTSRDHTEAFF. DNA for the CDR3: TGTGCCAGTACCCCAACCTCGAGGGACCATACTGAAGCTTTCTTT.

This chain links TRBV7-2 with TRBJ1-1; 11 nucleotides line up with TRBD1. This CDR3 is 16 amino acids long. CDR1 SGHTA and CDR2 FQGNSA come from the germline V gene. J gave up 2 bases and V 2 bases, and 4 bases lay outside the gene matches. The DNA of the CDR3 is TGTGCCAGCAGCTTAACGGACAGGGGGCCTAACACTGAAGCTTTCTTT. Translating gives CASSLTDRGPNTEAFF. Full variable domain (rest looked up from reference TRBV7-2 and TRBJ1-1): GAGVSQSPSNKVTEKGKDVELRCDPISGHTALYWYRQSLGQGLEFLIYFQGNSAPDKSGLPSDRFSAERTGGSVSTLTIQRTQQEDSAVYLCASSLTDRGPNTEAFFGQGTRLTVV.

This chain joins TRBV7-8 and TRBJ2-1; no clear D. Germline V gives CDR1 SGHVS, CDR2 FQNEAQ. This CDR3 region has 11 residues. The V and J ends lost 0 bases and 7 bases respectively, with 1 base between them. The CDR3 DNA reads TGTGCCAGCAGCTTAGCAAATGAGCAGTTCTTC. Its protein product is CASSLANEQFF.

This rearrangement joins TRBV7-6 to TRBJ1-2; 8 nucleotides align to TRBD1. Germline trimming cut 4 bases from V and 8 bases from J; bases unmatched to any gene: 15. The CDR3 is 16 residues long. Germline CDR1 is SGHVS and CDR2 is FNYEAQ. The CDR3 nucleotides read TGTGCCAGCAGCTCCGAGGGACAGGCGGCTGTTGGGGGCTACACCTTC. As protein: CASSSEGQAAVGGYTF.

The rearrangement joins TRBV7-2 to TRBJ2-7; 7 nucleotides line up with TRBD1. There are 15 residues in the CDR3. Germline lookup yields CDR1 SGHTA and CDR2 FQGNSA. V was clipped by 1 base and J by 4 bases; unmatched bases: 7. CDR3 DNA: TGTGCCAGCAGCTTAGACCGGGACAGACAATACGAGCAGTACTTC. It is translated as CASSLDRDRQYEQYF.

The CDR3 DNA sequence: TGTGCCAGCAGCTCTGCCCCCCGGGGGTCCCTTTCACCCCTCCACTTT. Translating gives CASSSAPRGSLSPLHF. V usage is TRBV5-6 and J usage is TRBJ1-6, with D tentatively TRBD1 (5 bases). The V gene lost 3 bases and the J gene lost 9 bases, with 19 bases spanning the gap. CDR1 and CDR2 from the germline V gene are SGHDT and YYEEEE. The CDR3 runs to 16 residues.

This clone turned up a few times. The chain couples TRBV7-3 to TRBJ2-7; TRBD2 is a possible D gene (6 bases). The ends were cut back, 2 bases at V and 0 bases at J, with 11 bases in the middle. The CDR3 runs to 15 residues. Per the germline V gene, CDR1 is SGHTA and CDR2 is FQGTGA. The CDR3 here is CASSLYGGNSYEQYF. The CDR3 DNA reads as TGTGCCAGCAGCTTATATGGAGGGAACTCCTACGAGCAGTACTTC.

This clone came up once. The J gene is TRBJ1-4, the V gene TRBV21-1. TRBV21-1 counts as a pseudogene. The CDR3 length is 15 residues. The CDR3 DNA reads as TGTGCCAGCAGCAAGACGTCACCGGGTCGGGAAAAACTGTTTTTT. Encoded protein: CASSKTSPGREKLFF.

The rearrangement links TRBV7-9 to TRBJ2-7; 10 bases map to TRBD2. This CDR3 spans 15 amino acids. CDR1 and CDR2 (germline): SEHNR, FQNEAQ (reference sequence). J was trimmed by 6 bases and V by 1 base; bases with no gene match: 6. CDR3 in amino acids: CASSLVAGGRGEQYF. DNA for the CDR3: TGTGCCAGCAGCTTAGTAGCGGGGGGCCGTGGCGAGCAGTACTTC. The full variable domain, its missing parts supplied by reference TRBV7-9 and TRBJ2-7, is DTGVSQNPRHKITKRGQNVTFRCDPISEHNRLYWYRQTLGQGPEFLTYFQNEAQLEKSRLLSDRFSAERPKGSFSTLEIQRTEQGDSAMYLCASSLVAGGRGEQYFGPGTRLTVT.

V usage is TRBV13 and J usage is TRBJ1-2; D not certain. This CDR3 contains 13 residues. V lost 5 bases to trimming and J lost 4 bases, with 11 bases between them. CDR1 and CDR2 from the germline V gene are PRHDT and FYEKMQ (reference sequence). The CDR3 region has the DNA TGTGCCAGCAGCCCGCGTCCTAGCTATGGCTACACCTTC. Residues: CASSPRPSYGYTF.

This clone occurred a few times. V is TRBV7-9 and J is TRBJ1-1; D unclear. V lost 5 bases and J lost 8, with 18 bases in between. The germline V gene has CDR1 SEHNR and CDR2 FQNEAQ (reference sequence). The CDR3 extends over 14 amino acids. The CDR3 DNA reads TGTGCCAGCAGCCTGCTGGAGAGTGGCGGCGAAGCTTTCTTT. This gives the protein CASSLLESGGEAFF.

The rearrangement uses TRBV4-1 and TRBJ1-5; D perhaps matches TRBD1 (6 bases). The CDR3 has 17 amino acids. V was shortened by 0 bases and J by 4 bases, with 16 bases between the two germline ends. CDR1 and CDR2 (germline): MGHRA, YSYEKL. CDR3 residues: CASSQDGGQVLNQPQHF. The CDR3 nucleotides are TGCGCCAGCAGCCAAGATGGGGGGCAGGTTCTAAATCAGCCCCAGCATTTT.

This clone appeared once. V is TRBV4-1 and J is TRBJ2-7; 8 nucleotides agree with TRBD1. J lost 0 bases, V lost 3 bases, and 10 bases had no gene match. Germline values: CDR1 MGHRA, CDR2 YSYEKL. The CDR3 spans 17 residues. The CDR3 reads CASSHSPGQASSYEQYF. In DNA form, the CDR3 reads TGCGCCAGCAGCCATTCCCCGGGACAGGCAAGCTCCTACGAGCAGTACTTC.

On this clone: The same CDR3 arises from other DNA sequences in this sample as well. The chain has TRBV11-2 and TRBJ2-5; D is unresolved. The length of the CDR3 is 11 residues. Trimming stripped 1 base from V and 5 bases from J, with 2 bases between. Germline V lookup: CDR1 SGHAT, CDR2 FQNNGV. The CDR3 coding sequence is TGTGCCAGCAGCTTAGGGGAGACCCAGTACTTC. It is translated as CASSLGETQYF.